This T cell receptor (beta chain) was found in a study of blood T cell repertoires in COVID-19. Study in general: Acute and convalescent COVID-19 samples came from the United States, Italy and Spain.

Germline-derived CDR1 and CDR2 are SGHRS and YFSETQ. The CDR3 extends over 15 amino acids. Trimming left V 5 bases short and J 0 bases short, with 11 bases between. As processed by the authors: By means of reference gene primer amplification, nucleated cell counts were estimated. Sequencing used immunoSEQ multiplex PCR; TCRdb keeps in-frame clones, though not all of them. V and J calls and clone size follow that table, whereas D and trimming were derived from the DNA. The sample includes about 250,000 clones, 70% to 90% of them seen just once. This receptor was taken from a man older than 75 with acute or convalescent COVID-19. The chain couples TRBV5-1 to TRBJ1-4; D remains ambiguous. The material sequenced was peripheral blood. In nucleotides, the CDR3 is TGCGCCAGCAGACCCGAGGGAGCAACTAATGAAAAACTGTTTTTT. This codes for CASRPEGATNEKLFF.